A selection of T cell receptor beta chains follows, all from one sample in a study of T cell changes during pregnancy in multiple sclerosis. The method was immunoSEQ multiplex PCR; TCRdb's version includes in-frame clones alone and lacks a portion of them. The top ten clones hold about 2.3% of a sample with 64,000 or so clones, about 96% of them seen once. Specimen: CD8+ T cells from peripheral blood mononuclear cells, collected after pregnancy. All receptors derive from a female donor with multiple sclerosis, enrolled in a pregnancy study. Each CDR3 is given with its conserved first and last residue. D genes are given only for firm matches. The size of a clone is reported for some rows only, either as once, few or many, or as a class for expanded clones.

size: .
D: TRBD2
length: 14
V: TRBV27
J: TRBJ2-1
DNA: TGTGCCAGCATAGGTCTAGCGGGCTACAATGAGCAGTTCTTC
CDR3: CASIGLAGYNEQFF

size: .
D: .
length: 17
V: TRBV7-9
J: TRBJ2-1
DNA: TGTGCCAGCAGCTTAGAGGCAGGGCCGCTGACCTACAATGAGCAGTTCTTC
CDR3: CASSLEAGPLTYNEQFF

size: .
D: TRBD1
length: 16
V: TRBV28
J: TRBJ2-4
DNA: TGTGCCAGCAGTTTATCTTCAGGACAGGGGTCGCGAGGGGGGTACTTC
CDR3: CASSLSSGQGSRGGYF

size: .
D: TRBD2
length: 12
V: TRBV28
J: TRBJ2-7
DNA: TGTGCCAGCAGTTGGGGAGGGTACGAGCAGTACTTC
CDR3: CASSWGGYEQYF

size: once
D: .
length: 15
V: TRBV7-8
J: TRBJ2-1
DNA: TGTGCCAGCAGCCCTCGGGAGCGGGCGGACAATGAGCAGTTCTTC
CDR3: CASSPRERADNEQFF

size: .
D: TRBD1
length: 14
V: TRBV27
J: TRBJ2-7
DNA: TGTGCCAGCAGTTTATTCGGGACAGCCTACGAGCAGTACTTC
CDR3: CASSLFGTAYEQYF

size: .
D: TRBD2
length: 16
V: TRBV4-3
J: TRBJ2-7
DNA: TGCGCCAGCAGCCAAGATTTACTAGCGGGAGATCACGAGCAGTACTTC
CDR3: CASSQDLLAGDHEQYF

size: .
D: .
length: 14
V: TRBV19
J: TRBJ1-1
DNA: TGTGCCAGTAGTTCGGGACTCAGCTACACTGAAGCTTTCTTT
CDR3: CASSSGLSYTEAFF

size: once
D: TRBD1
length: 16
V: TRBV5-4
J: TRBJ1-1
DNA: TGTGCCAGCAGCCAGACAGGGGGAGGTCTTGGGACTGAAGCTTTCTTT
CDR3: CASSQTGGGLGTEAFF

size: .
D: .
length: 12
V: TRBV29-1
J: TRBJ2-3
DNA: TGCAGCGTTGTAGCTCGCACAGATACGCAGTATTTT
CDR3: CSVVARTDTQYF

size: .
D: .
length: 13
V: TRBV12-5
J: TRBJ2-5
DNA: TGTGCTAGTGGGGGCGGGACCGACGAGACCCAGTACTTC
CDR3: CASGGGTDETQYF

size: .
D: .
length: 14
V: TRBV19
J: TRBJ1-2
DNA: TGTGCCAGTAGTGGAGTAGGGGCGTCCTATGGCTACACCTTC
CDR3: CASSGVGASYGYTF

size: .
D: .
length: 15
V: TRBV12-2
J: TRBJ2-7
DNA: TGTGCAAGTCGCTTGCCCGGGACTAGCAGCTACGAGCAGTACTTC
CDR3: CASRLPGTSSYEQYF

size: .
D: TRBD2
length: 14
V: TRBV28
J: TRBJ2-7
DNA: TGTGCCAGCAGCAGTCCTAGCGGCGCCTACGAGCAGTACTTC
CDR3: CASSSPSGAYEQYF

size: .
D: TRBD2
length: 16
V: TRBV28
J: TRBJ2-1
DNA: TGTGCCAGCAGTTGGGGCCCGGGACTAGCGTCTAATGAGCAGTTCTTC
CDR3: CASSWGPGLASNEQFF

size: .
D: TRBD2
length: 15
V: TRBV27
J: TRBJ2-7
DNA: TGTGCCAGCAGTTTACGGGTAGCGGGAGCCTACGAGCAGTACTTC
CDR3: CASSLRVAGAYEQYF

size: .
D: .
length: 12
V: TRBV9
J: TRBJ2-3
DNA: TGTGCCAGCAGTGGAGGGACAGATACGCAGTATTTT
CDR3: CASSGGTDTQYF

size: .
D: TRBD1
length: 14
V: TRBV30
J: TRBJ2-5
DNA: TGTGCCTGGAGTCCCTCGACAGGGGAAGAGACCCAGTACTTC
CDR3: CAWSPSTGEETQYF

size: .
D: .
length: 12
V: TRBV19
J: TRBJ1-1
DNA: TGTGCCAGTAGTTTACTTAACACTGAAGCTTTCTTT
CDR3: CASSLLNTEAFF

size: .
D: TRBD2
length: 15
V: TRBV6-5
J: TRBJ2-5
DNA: TGTGCCAGCAGTTACTCTAGCGGGAGTGGAGAGACCCAGTACTTC
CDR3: CASSYSSGSGETQYF

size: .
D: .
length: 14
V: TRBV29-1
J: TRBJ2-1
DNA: TGCAGCGTTGGGGGGGGGCTAGCCGACAATGAGCAGTTCTTC
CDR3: CSVGGGLADNEQFF

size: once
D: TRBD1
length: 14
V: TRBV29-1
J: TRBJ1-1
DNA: TGCAGCGTTGAAGGGTGGACAGGGATCGCTGAAGCTTTCTTT
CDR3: CSVEGWTGIAEAFF

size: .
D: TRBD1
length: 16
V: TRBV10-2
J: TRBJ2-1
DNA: TGCGCCAGCAGTGACTACCGAGGACAGGGCAGGAATGAGCAGTTCTTC
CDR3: CASSDYRGQGRNEQFF

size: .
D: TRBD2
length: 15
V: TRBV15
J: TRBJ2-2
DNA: TGTGCCACCAGCAGAGGACTAGCGGGTACCGGGGAGCTGTTTTTT
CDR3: CATSRGLAGTGELFF

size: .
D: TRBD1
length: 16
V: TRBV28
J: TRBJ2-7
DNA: TGTGCCAGCAGTTCCCGCCGGCAGGGGGCTCACTACGAGCAGTACTTC
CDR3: CASSSRRQGAHYEQYF

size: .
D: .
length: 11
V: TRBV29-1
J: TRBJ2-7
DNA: TGCAGCGTTGAAGCACAATACGAGCAGTACTTC
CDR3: CSVEAQYEQYF

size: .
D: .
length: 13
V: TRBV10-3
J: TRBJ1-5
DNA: TGTGCCACCCGACAGAATAGCAATCAGCCCCAGCATTTT
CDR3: CATRQNSNQPQHF

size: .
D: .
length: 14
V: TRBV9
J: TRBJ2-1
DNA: TGTGCCAGCAGCGTTGACTCCGGGGAAAATGAGCAGTTCTTC
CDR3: CASSVDSGENEQFF

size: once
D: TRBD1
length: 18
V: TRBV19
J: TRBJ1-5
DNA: TGTGCCAGTAGGACACCGGGACAGGGGACGCCGGAAGGTCAGCCCCAGCATTTT
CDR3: CASRTPGQGTPEGQPQHF

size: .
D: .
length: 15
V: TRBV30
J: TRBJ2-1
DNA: TGTGCCTGGAGTGCCTCCGGGTCTTCTCTGGGTGAGCAGTTCTTC
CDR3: CAWSASGSSLGEQFF

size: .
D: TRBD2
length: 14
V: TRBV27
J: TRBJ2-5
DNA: TGTGCCAGCAGTCTAGCCGGGACTACAGAGACCCAGTACTTC
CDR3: CASSLAGTTETQYF

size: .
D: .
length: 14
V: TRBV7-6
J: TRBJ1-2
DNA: TGTGCCAGCAGCTTAGGGCCTCGTGTTGGCGGCTACACCTTC
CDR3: CASSLGPRVGGYTF

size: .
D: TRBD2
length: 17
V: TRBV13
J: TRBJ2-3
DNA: TGTGCCAGCAGCACGCCGGGACTAGCGGGAGGGTCAGATACGCAGTATTTT
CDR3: CASSTPGLAGGSDTQYF

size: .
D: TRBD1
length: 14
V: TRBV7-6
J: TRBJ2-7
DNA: TGTGCCAGCAGCACGGGACAGGGAGTCTCCGAGCAGTACTTC
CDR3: CASSTGQGVSEQYF

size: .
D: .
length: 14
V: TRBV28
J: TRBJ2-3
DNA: TGTGCCAGCACCTCCCCGGGGATCACAGATACGCAGTATTTT
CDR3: CASTSPGITDTQYF

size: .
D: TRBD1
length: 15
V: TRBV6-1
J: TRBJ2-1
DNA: TGTGCCAGCATGAGACAGGGTTGGTTTGGGAATGAGCAGTTCTTC
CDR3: CASMRQGWFGNEQFF

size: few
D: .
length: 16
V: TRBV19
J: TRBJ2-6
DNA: TGTGCCAGTATCAGGAATGAGCCACAGGGGGCCAACGTCCTGACTTTC
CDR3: CASIRNEPQGANVLTF

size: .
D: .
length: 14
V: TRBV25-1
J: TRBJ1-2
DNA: TGTGCCAGCAGGCCTGAGGGAGGGTACTATGGCTACACCTTC
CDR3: CASRPEGGYYGYTF

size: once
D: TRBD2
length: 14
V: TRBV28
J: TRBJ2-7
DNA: TGTGCCAGCAGTGCCGGGACTAGCGAAGGTGAGCAGTACTTC
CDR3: CASSAGTSEGEQYF

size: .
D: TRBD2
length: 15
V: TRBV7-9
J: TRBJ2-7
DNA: TGTGCCAGCAGTCTAACTAGCGGGAGGAAGTACGAGCAGTACTTC
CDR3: CASSLTSGRKYEQYF

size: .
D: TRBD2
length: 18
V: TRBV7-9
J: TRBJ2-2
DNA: TGTGCCAGCAGTTATAAACAGCGGGAGGGCCTAGACACCGGGGAGCTGTTTTTT
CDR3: CASSYKQREGLDTGELFF